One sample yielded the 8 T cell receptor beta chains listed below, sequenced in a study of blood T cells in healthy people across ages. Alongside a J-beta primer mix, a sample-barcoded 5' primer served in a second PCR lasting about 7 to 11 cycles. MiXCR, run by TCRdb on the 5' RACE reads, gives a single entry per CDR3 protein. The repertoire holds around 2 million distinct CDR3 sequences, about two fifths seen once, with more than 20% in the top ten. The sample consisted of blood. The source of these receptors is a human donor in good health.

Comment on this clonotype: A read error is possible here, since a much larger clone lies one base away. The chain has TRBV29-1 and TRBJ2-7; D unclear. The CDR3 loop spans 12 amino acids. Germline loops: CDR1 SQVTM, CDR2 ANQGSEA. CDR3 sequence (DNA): TGCAGCGGTGAAGTTCACGACTACGAGCAGTACTTC. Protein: CSGEVHDYEQYF.

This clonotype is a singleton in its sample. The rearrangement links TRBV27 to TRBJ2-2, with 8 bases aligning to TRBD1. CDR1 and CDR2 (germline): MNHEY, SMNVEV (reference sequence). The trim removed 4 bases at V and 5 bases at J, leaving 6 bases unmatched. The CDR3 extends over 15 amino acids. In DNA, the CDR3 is TGTGCCAGCAGTTGGCAGGGGGCGATAACCGGGGAGCTGTTTTTT. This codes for CASSWQGAITGELFF.

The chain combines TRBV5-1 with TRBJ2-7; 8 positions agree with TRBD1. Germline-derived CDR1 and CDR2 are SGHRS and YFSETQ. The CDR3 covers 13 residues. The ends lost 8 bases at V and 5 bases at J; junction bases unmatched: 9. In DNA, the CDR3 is TGCGCCAGTCATGGACAGGGACTGAACGAGCAGTACTTC. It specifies CASHGQGLNEQYF.

This CDR3 is CASSFTTSNEQFF. The CDR3 DNA sequence: TGTGCCAGCAGCTTTACAACTAGCAATGAGCAGTTCTTC. The chain couples TRBV7-6 to TRBJ2-1; tentative D call: TRBD2 (5 bases). Germline V gives CDR1 SGHVS, CDR2 FNYEAQ. This CDR3 contains 13 residues. Deletions cut 3 bases from V and 6 bases from J, with 9 bases between.

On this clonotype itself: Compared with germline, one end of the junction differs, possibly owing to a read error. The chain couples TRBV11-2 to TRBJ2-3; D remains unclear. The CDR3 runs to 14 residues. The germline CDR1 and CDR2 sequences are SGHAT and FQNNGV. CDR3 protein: CTSSLDSYTDTQYF. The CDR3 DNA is TGTACCAGCAGCTTAGACTCATACACAGATACGCAGTATTTT.

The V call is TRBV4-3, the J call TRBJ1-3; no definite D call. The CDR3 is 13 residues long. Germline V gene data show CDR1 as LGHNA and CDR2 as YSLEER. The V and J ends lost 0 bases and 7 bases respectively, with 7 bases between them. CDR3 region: CASSQDFRNTIYF. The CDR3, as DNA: TGCGCCAGCAGCCAAGACTTCAGGAACACCATATATTTT.

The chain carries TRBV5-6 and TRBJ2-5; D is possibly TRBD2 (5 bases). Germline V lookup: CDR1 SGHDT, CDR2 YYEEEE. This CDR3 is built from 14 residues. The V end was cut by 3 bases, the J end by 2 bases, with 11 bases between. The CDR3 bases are TGTGCCAGCAGCTCCCAGCGGACTCAAGAGACCCAGTACTTC. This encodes CASSSQRTQETQYF.

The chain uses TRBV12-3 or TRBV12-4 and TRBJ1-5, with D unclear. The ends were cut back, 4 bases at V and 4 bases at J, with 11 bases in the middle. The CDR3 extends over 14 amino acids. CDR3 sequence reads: CASSWAVGNQPQHF. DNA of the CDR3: TGTGCCAGCAGTTGGGCGGTGGGGAATCAGCCCCAGCATTTT.